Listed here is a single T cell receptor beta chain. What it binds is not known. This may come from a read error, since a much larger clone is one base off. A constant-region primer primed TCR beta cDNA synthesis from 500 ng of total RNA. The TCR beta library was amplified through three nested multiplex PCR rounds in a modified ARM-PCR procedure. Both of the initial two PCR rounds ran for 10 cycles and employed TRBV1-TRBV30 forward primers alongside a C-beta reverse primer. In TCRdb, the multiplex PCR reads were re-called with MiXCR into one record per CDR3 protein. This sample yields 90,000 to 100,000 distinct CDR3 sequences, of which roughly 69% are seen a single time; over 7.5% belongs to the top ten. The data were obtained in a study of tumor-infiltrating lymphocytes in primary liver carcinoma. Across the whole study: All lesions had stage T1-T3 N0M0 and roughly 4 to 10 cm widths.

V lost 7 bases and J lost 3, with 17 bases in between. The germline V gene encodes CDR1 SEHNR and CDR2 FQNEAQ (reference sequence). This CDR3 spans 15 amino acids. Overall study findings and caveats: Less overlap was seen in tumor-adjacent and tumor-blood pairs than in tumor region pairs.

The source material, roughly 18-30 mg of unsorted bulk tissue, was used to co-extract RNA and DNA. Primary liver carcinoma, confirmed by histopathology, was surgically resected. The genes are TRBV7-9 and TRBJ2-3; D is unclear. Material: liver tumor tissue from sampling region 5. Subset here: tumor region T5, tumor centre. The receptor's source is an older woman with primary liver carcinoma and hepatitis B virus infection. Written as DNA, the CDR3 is TGTGCCAGCACACAAAGCTGGAGCATTACAGATACGCAGTATTTT. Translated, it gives CASTQSWSITDTQYF.